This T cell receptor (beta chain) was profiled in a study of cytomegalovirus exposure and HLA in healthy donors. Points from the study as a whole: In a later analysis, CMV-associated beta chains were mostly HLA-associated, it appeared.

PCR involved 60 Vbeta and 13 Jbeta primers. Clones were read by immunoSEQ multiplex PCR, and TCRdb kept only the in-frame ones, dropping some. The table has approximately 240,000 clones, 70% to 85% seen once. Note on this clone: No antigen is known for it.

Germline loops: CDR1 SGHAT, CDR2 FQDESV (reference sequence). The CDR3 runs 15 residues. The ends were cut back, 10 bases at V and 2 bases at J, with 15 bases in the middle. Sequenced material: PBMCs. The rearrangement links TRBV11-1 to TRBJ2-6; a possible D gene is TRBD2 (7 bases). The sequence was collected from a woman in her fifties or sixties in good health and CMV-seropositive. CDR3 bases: TGTGCCACAAGCTTAGGGGGGGCTGGGGCCAACGTCCTGACTTTC. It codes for CATSLGGAGANVLTF.